This T cell receptor (beta chain) was found in a study of blood T cell repertoires in COVID-19. As for the study in general: Both acute and convalescent COVID-19 samples were obtained from the United States, Italy and Spain. PBMCs, B-cell-depleted T cells, or T cells were the source of the cDNA or gDNA that made up the material.

Enrolled through a virtual design, the participants were between roughly 18 and 90 years of age and came from roughly 22 US areas. Participants' own reports of clinical history determined their cohort assignment. Libraries were prepared by immunoSEQ multiplex PCR; TCRdb keeps only in-frame clonotypes and omits some of them. Here the sample spans 80,000 to 130,000 clones, about 86% being singletons. Germline CDR1 WSHSY, CDR2 SAAADI. V was clipped by 2 bases and J by 4 bases; unmatched bases: 6. CDR3 length: 15 residues. The TCR sequence derives from a woman aged 45-65 years who had recovered from COVID-19. The chain has TRBV10-2 and TRBJ2-7; 9 bases agree with TRBD2. The sequencing sample was made of PBMCs or T cells enriched from blood (not recorded which). The CDR3 is CASSERSSGDYEQYF. The DNA of the CDR3 is TGCGCCAGCAGTGAGAGGTCTAGCGGGGATTACGAGCAGTACTTC.